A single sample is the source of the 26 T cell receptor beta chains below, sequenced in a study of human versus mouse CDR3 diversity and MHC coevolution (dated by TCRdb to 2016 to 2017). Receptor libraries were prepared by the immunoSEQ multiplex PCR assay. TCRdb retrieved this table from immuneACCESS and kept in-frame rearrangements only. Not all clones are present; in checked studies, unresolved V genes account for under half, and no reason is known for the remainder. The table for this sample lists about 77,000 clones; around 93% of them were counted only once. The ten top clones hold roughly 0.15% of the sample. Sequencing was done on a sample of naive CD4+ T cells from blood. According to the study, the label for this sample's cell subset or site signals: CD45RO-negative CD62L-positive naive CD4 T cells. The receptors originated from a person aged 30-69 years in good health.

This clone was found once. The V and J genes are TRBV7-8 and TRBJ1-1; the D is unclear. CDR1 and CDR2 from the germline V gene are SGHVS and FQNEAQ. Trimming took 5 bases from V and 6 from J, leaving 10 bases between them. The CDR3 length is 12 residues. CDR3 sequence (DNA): TGTGCCAGCAGCCCGGCCGGGGCTGAAGCTTTCTTT. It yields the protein CASSPAGAEAFF.

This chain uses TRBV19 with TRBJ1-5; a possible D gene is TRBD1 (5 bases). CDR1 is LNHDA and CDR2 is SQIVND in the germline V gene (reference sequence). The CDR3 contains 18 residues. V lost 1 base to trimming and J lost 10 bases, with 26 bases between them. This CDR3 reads CASSIAIWRGAIKEPQHF. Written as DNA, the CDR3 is TGTGCCAGTAGTATAGCTATTTGGAGGGGCGCCATTAAGGAACCCCAGCATTTT.

The CDR3 bases are TGTGCCTCTGGGGCTAGCGGACACTACAATGAGCAGTTCTTC. This translates into CASGASGHYNEQFF. The rearrangement joins TRBV30 to TRBJ2-1; 7 nucleotides line up with TRBD2. Germline CDR1 reads GTSNPN; CDR2 reads SVGIG (reference sequence). After removal of 7 bases from V and 3 bases from J, the junction contained 9 bases not matched to a gene. There are 14 residues in the CDR3.

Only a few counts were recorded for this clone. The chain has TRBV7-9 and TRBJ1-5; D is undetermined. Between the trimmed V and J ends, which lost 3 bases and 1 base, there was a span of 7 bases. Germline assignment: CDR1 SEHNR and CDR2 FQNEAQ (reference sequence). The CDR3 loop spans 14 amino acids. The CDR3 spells CASSLSSSNQPQHF. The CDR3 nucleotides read TGTGCCAGCAGCTTGTCGTCCAGCAATCAGCCCCAGCATTTT.

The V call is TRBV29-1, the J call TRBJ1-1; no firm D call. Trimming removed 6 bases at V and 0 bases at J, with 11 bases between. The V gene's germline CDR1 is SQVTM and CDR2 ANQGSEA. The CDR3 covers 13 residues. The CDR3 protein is CSVVRMMNTEAFF. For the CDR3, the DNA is TGCAGCGTCGTGAGAATGATGAACACTGAAGCTTTCTTT.

CDR3: CASSLERQGPYEQYF. DNA for the CDR3: TGCGCCAGCAGCTTGGAACGACAGGGACCCTACGAGCAGTACTTC. The J gene is TRBJ2-7, the V gene TRBV5-1, with 7 nucleotides matching TRBD1. V lost 0 bases to trimming and J lost 2 bases; unmatched junction nucleotides: 5. Germline CDR1 and CDR2: SGHRS and YFSETQ. This CDR3 spans 15 amino acids.

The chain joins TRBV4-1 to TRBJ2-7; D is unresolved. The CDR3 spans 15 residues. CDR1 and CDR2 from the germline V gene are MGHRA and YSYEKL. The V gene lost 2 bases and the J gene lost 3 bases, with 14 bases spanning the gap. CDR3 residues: CASSQLFLARYEQYF. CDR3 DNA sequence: TGCGCCAGCAGCCAATTGTTTTTGGCCCGCTACGAGCAGTACTTC.

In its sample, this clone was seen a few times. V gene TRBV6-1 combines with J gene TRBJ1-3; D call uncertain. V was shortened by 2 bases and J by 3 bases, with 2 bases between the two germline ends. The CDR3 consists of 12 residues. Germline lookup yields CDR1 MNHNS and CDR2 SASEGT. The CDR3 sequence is CASSEHGNTIYF. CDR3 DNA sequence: TGTGCCAGCAGTGAACATGGAAACACCATATATTTT.

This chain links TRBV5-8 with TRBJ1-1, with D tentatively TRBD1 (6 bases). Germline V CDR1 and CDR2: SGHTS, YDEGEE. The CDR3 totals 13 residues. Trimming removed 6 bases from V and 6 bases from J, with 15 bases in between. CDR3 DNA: TGTGCCAGCAATTTCAGGGGAGAGGCTGAAGCTTTCTTT. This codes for CASNFRGEAEAFF.

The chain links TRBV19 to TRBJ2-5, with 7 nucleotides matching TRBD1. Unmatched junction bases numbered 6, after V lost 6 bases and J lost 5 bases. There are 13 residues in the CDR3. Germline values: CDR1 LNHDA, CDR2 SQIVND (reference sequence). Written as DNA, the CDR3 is TGTGCCAGTAGCTACAGGGGAGACGAGACCCAGTACTTC. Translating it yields CASSYRGDETQYF.

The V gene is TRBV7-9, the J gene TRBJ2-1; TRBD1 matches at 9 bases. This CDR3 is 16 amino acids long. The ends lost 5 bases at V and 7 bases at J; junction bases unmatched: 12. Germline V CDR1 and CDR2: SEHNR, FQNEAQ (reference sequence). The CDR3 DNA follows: TGTGCCAGCAGCGTTTCACCGGGACAGGGTGGGAATGAGCAGTTCTTC. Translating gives CASSVSPGQGGNEQFF.

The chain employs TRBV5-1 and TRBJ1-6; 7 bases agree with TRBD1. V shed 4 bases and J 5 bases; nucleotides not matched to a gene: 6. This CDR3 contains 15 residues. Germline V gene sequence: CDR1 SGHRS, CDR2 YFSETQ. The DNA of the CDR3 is TGCGCCAGCAGCCCTGGACAGGAGAATAATTCACCCCTCCACTTT. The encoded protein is CASSPGQENNSPLHF.

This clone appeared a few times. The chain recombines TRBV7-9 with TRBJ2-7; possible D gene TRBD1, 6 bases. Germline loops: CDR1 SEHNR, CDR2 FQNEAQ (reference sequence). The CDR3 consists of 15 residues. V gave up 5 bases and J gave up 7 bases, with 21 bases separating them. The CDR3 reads CASSRLGAGAGEQYF. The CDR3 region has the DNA TGTGCCAGCAGCCGACTCGGGGCAGGGGCAGGGGAGCAGTACTTC. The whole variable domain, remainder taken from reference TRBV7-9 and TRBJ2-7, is DTGVSQNPRHKITKRGQNVTFRCDPISEHNRLYWYRQTLGQGPEFLTYFQNEAQLEKSRLLSDRFSAERPKGSFSTLEIQRTEQGDSAMYLCASSRLGAGAGEQYFGPGTRLTVT.

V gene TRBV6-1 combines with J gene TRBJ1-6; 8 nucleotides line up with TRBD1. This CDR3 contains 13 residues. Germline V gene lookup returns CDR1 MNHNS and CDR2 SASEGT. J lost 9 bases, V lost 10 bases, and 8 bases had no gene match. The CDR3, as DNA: TGTGCCACCCAAGGACAGGGCAGTTCACCCCTCCACTTT. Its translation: CATQGQGSSPLHF.

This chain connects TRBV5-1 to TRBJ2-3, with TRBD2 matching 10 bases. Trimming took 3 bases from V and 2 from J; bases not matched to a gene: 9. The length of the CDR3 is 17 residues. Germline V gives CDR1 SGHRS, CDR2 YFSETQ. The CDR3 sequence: CASSWDPLAGSTDTQYF. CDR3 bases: TGCGCCAGCAGCTGGGACCCACTAGCGGGATCCACAGATACGCAGTATTTT.

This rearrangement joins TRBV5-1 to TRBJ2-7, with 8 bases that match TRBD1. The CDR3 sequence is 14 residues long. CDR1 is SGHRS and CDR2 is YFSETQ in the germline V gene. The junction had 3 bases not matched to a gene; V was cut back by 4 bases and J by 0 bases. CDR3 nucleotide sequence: TGCGCCAGCAGCATGGACAGGGCCTCCTACGAGCAGTACTTC. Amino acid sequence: CASSMDRASYEQYF.

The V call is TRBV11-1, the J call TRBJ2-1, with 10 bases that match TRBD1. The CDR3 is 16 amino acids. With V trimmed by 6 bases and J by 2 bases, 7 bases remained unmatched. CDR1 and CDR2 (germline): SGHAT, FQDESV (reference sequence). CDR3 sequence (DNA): TGTGCCAGCAGGCTCTGGGGGACAGGGGCCTACAATGAGCAGTTCTTC. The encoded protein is CASRLWGTGAYNEQFF.

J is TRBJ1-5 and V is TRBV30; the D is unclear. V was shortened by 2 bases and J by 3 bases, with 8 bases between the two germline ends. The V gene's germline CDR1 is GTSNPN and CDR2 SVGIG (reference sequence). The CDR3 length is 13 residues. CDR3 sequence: CAWSSGVNQPQHF. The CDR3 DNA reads TGTGCCTGGAGTTCAGGTGTCAATCAGCCCCAGCATTTT.

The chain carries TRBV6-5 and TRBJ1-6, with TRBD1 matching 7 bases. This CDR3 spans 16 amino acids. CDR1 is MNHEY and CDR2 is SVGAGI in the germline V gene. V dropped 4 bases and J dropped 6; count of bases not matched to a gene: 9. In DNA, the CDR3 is TGTGCCAGCAGTTCCCAATCGACAGGGACTAATTCACCCCTCCACTTT. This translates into CASSSQSTGTNSPLHF.

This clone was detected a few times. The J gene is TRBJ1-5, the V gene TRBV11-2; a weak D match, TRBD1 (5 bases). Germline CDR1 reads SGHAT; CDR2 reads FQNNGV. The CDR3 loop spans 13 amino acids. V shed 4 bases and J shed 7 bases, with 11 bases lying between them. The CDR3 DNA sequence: TGTGCCAGCAGCTCTCAGGGCACCCAGCCCCAGCATTTT. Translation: CASSSQGTQPQHF.

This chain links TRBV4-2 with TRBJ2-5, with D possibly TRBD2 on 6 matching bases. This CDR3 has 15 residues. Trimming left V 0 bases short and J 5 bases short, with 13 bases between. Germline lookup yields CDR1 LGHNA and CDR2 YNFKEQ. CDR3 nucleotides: TGTGCCAGCAGCCAAGATCCGTTGGGGAGGGAGACCCAGTACTTC. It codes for CASSQDPLGRETQYF.

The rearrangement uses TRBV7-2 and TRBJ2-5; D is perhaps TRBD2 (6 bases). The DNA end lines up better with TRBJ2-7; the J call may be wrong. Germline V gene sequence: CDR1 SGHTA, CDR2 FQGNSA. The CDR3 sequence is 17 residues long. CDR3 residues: CASSPRATGTPIYEQYF. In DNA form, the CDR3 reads TGTGCCAGCAGCCCACGGGCAACCGGGACTCCGATCTACGAGCAGTACTTC.

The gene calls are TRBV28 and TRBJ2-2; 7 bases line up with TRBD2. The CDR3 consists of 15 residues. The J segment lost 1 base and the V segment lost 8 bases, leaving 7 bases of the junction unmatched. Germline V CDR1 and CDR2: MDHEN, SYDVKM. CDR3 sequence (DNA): TGTGCCAGCGGGGAGGGCCAGGTGAACACCGGGGAGCTGTTTTTT. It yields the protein CASGEGQVNTGELFF.

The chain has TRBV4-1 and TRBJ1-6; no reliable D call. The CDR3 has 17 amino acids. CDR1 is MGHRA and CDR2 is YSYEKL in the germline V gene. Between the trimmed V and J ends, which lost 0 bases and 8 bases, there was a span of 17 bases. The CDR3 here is CASSQDVRGGLDSPLHF. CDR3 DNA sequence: TGCGCCAGCAGCCAAGATGTCCGGGGTGGATTGGATTCACCCCTCCACTTT.

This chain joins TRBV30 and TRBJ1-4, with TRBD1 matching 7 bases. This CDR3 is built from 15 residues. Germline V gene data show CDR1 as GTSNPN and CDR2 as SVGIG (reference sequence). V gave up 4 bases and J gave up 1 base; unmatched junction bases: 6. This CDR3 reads CAWNRQGGTNEKLFF. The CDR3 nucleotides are TGTGCCTGGAACCGGCAGGGGGGAACTAATGAAAAACTGTTTTTT.

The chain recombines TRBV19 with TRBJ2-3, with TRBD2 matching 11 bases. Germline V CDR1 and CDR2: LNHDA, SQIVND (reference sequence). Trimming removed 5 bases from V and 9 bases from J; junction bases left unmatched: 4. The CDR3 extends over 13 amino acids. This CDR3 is CASSGTSGNTQYF. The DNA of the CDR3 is TGTGCCAGTAGTGGGACTAGCGGTAACACGCAGTATTTT.